This T cell receptor beta chain was observed in a study of blood T cell repertoires in COVID-19. This CDR3 has 14 residues. Germline CDR1 reads SGHRS; CDR2 reads YFSETQ. V shed 4 bases, J shed 5 bases, and the junction held 5 bases outside the gene matches. This clone has just a few counts. Profiled with immunoSEQ multiplex PCR; TCRdb holds only in-frame clones, not every one. Seen here are about 100,000 clones, 85% observed once, and the top ten hold over 10%. The chain combines TRBV5-1 with TRBJ1-4; 7 positions match TRBD1. The sample consisted of peripheral blood. This TCR was sampled from a man aged 45-65 years with active or convalescent COVID-19. CDR3 nucleotides: TGCGCCAGCAGCATAGGGGGCGGGAATGAAAAACTGTTTTTT. This encodes CASSIGGGNEKLFF.